Described below is a single T cell receptor (beta chain) sequence and its context. Its antigen is currently unknown. Sequencing used immunoSEQ multiplex PCR; TCRdb keeps in-frame clones, though not all of them. The sample lists approximately 31,000 clones; more than 65% were seen once. The data originate from a study of a mutant IDH1 vaccine in newly diagnosed glioma. Study-level findings and limits: No link was apparently found between pseudoprogression and changes in top peripheral T cell clonotypes. The vaccine induced immune responses, and these occurred in around 93% of patients.

This sample's time point: week 47, end of study. A 20-mer mutant IDH1 peptide at 300 ug was injected subcutaneously with topical imiquimod. Across weeks 1, 3, 5, 7, 11, 15, 19 and 23, patients received a vaccination each time, eight in all. Donors' newly diagnosed IDH1-mutant WHO grade 3 or 4 astrocytomas lacked nuclear ATRX. The CDR3 is made up of 17 amino acids. Germline V gene data show CDR1 as GTSNPN and CDR2 as SVGIG (reference sequence). Trimming at V came to 3 bases and at J to 5 bases, leaving 15 bases not matched to a gene. The sequence was obtained from a man aged 30 to 39 with glioma. Sequenced here: PBMCs, sampled from a glioma patient whose treatment included an IDH1 peptide vaccine. This chain links TRBV30 with TRBJ2-2; TRBD1 agrees at 7 bases. The CDR3 DNA reads TGTGCCTGGAGCAAGTACCCTACAGGGGATAGTACCGGGGAGCTGTTTTTT. Translated, it gives CAWSKYPTGDSTGELFF.